This TCR beta chain originates from a study of Graves' ophthalmopathy and Graves' hyperthyroidism. RNA transcripts yielded amplified TCR beta CDR3 regions. Following a first-round RT-PCR that used HTBI primers, a second-round multiplex PCR was carried out. TCRdb ran MiXCR on the multiplex PCR reads and lists one entry per CDR3 protein. The repertoire consists of hundreds of thousands of distinct CDR3 sequences, with 15% occurring once and the leading ten covering around 6.6%. This clonotype was picked up a small number of times. Trimming removed 0 bases at V and 0 bases at J, with 10 bases between. CDR1 and CDR2 (germline): SGHDT, YYEEEE. The CDR3 runs 16 residues.

This TCR derives from a woman under 30 with stable Graves' hyperthyroidism. The material sequenced was peripheral blood. This chain links TRBV5-6 with TRBJ1-5, with D unclear. The CDR3 region has the DNA TGTGCCAGCAGCTTGGCGCAGCGCAATAGCAATCAGCCCCAGCATTTT. It is translated as CASSLAQRNSNQPQHF.